The T cell receptor (beta chain) described here comes from a study of blood T cell repertoires in COVID-19. Measured with immunoSEQ multiplex PCR; TCRdb has only the in-frame clones, and not every one. The sample holds 250,000 to 350,000 clones, approximately 90% seen once. The CDR3 length is 15 residues. CDR1 is SGHRS, CDR2 YFSETQ, per germline. J gave up 8 bases and V 4 bases, and 14 bases lay outside the gene matches. The chain has TRBV5-1 and TRBJ1-2, with 7 bases that match TRBD1. The sequencing input was PBMCs or T cells enriched from blood (not recorded which). The clonotype originates from a woman between 18 and 30 years old who had recovered from COVID-19. CDR3 region: CASSLYGTESRGYTF. The CDR3 nucleotides are TGCGCCAGCAGCCTATACGGGACAGAGAGTCGGGGCTACACCTTC.